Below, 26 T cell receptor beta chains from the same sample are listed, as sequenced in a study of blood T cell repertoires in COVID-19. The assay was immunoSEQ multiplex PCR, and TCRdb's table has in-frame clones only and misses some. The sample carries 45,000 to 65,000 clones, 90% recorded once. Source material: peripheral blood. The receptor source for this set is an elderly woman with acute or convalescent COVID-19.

The CDR3 sequence is CASSVSPSAGRGTDTQYF. The DNA of the CDR3 is TGTGCCAGCAGCGTGTCCCCCTCGGCGGGGCGGGGCACAGATACGCAGTATTTT. The rearrangement links TRBV9 to TRBJ2-3; D is perhaps TRBD2 (6 bases). Trimming stripped 2 bases from V and 1 base from J, with 20 bases between. The V gene's germline CDR1 is SGDLS and CDR2 YYNGEE. CDR3 size: 18 residues.

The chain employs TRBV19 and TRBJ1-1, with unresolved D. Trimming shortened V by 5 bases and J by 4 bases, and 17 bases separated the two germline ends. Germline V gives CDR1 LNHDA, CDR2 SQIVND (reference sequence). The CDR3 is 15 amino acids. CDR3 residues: CASSSPTLGTTEAFF. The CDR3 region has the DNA TGTGCCAGTAGTTCCCCGACATTAGGAACCACTGAAGCTTTCTTT.

The CDR3 spells CSAGDILNTEAFF. The CDR3, as DNA: TGCAGCGCCGGGGACATCTTGAACACTGAAGCTTTCTTT. The chain uses TRBV29-1 and TRBJ1-1, with TRBD1 as a possible D gene (6 bases). Germline V CDR1 and CDR2: SQVTM, ANQGSEA. This CDR3 comprises 13 residues. Trimming left V 7 bases short and J 0 bases short, with 12 bases between.

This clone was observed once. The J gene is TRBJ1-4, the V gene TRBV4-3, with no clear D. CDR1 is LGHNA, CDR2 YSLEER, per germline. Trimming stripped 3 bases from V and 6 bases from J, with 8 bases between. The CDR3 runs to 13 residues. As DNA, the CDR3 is TGCGCCAGCAGCCACCTGCGGGATGAAAAACTGTTTTTT. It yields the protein CASSHLRDEKLFF.

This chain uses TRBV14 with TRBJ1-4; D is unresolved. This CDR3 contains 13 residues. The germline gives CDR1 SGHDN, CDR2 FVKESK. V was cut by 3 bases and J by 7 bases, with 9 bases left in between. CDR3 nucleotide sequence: TGTGCCAGCAGCCAGGGAGATAGTGAAAAACTGTTTTTT. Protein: CASSQGDSEKLFF.

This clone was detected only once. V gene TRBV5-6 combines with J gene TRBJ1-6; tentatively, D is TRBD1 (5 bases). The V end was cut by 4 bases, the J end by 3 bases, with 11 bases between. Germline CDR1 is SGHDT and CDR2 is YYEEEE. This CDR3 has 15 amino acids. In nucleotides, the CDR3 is TGTGCCAGCAGCACTCAGGGTTTCTATAATTCACCCCTCCACTTT. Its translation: CASSTQGFYNSPLHF.

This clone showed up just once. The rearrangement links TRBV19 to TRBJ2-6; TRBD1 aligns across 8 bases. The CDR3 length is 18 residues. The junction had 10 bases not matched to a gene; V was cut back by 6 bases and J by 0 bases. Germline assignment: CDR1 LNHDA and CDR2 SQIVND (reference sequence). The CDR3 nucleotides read TGTGCCAGTAGCCCCAGGACAGGGACGGGCTCTGGGGCCAACGTCCTGACTTTC. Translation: CASSPRTGTGSGANVLTF.

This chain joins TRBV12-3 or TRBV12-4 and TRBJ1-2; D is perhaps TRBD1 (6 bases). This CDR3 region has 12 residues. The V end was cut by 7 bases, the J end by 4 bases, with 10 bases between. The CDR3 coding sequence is TGTGCCAGCACCAGGGGTCCCTATGGCTACACCTTC. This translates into CASTRGPYGYTF.

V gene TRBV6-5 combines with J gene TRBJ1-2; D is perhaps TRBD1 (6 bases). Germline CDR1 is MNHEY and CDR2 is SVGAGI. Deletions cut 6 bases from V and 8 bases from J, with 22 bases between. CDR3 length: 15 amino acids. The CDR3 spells CASSRAAGAFDGYTF. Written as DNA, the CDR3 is TGTGCCAGCAGCCGAGCGGCAGGGGCGTTCGACGGCTACACCTTC.

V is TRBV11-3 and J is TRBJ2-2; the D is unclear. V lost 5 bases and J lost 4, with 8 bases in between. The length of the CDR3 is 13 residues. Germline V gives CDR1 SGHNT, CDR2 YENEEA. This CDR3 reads CASSEDFTGELFF. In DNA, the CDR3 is TGTGCCAGCAGCGAGGATTTCACCGGGGAGCTGTTTTTT. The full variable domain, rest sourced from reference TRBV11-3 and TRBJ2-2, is EAGVVQSPRYKIIEKKQPVAFWCNPISGHNTLYWYLQNLGQGPELLIRYENEEAVDDSQLPKDRFSAERLKGVDSTLKIQPAELGDSAVYLCASSEDFTGELFFGEGSRLTVL.

The CDR3 here is CASSHRDRGQGYTF. The DNA for the CDR3 is TGTGCCAGCAGCCATAGGGACAGGGGGCAAGGCTACACCTTC. The genes are TRBV3-1 (or the pseudogene TRBV3-2) and TRBJ1-2; 12 bases align to TRBD1. Per the germline V gene, CDR1 is LGHDT and CDR2 is YNNKEL (reference sequence). After removal of 3 bases from V and 8 bases from J, the junction contained 4 bases not matched to a gene. The CDR3 runs 14 residues.

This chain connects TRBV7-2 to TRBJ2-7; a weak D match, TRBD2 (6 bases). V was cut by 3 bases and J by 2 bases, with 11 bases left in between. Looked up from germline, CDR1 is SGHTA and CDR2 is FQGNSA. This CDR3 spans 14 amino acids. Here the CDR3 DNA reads TGTGCCAGCAGCTTGATTACGGGGGCCTACGAGCAGTACTTC. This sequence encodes CASSLITGAYEQYF.

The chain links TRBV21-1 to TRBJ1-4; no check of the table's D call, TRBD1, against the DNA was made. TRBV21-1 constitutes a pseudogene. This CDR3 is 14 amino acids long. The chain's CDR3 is CASSYGQGDEKLFF. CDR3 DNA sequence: TGTGCCAGCAGCTATGGACAGGGTGATGAAAAACTGTTTTTT.

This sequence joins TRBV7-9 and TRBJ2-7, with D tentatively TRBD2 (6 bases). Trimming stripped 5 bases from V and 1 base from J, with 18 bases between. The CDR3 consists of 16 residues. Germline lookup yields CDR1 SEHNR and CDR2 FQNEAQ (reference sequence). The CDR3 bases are TGTGCCAGCAGCCCTGGGGGGTCTAGCGTTTCCTACGAGCAGTACTTC. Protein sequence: CASSPGGSSVSYEQYF.

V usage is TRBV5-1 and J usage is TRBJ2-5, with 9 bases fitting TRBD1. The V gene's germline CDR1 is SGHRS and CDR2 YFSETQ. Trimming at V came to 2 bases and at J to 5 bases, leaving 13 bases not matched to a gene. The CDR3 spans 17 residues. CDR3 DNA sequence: TGCGCCAGCAGCTTAGCCGCACAGGGGGCATCCACGGAGACCCAGTACTTC. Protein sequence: CASSLAAQGASTETQYF.

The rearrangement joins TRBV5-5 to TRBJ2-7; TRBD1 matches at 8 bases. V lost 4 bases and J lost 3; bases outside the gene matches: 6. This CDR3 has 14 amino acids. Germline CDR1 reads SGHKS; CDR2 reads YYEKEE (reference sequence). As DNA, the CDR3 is TGTGCCAGCAGCCCCGGACAGGGTGGCTACGAGCAGTACTTC. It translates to CASSPGQGGYEQYF.

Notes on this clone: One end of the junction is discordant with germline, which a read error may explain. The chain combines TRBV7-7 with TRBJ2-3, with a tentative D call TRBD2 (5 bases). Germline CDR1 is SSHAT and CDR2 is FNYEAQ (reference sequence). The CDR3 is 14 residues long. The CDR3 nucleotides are TGTGCTAGCAGCCCGACTGGCGGGACAGATACGCAGTATTTT. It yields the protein CASSPTGGTDTQYF. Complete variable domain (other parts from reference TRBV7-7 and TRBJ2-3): GAGVSQSPRYKVTKRGQDVTLRCDPISSHATLYWYQQALGQGPEFLTYFNYEAQPDKSGLPSDRFSAERPEGSISTLTIQRTEQRDSAMYRCASSPTGGTDTQYFGPGTRLTVL.

The CDR3 protein is CATRPAAGMNTEAFF. The CDR3 DNA follows: TGCGCCACCCGGCCCGCCGCGGGGATGAACACTGAAGCTTTCTTT. The chain employs TRBV5-1 and TRBJ1-1; no firm D call. The CDR3 consists of 15 residues. V lost 9 bases and J 0 bases, leaving 18 bases between the germline ends. The V gene's germline CDR1 is SGHRS and CDR2 YFSETQ.

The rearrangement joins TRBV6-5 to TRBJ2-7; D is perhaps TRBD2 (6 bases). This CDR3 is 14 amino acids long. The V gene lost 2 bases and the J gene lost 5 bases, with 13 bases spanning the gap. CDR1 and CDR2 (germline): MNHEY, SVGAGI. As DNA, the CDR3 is TGTGCCAGCAGTTACCGGTCGGGGGACCACGAGCAGTACTTC. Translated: CASSYRSGDHEQYF.

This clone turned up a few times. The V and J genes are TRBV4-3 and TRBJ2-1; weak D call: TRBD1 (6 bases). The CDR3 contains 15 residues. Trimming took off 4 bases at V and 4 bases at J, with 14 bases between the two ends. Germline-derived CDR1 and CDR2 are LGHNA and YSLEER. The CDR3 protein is CASSPEQGFYNEQFF. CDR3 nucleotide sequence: TGCGCCAGCAGCCCCGAGCAGGGGTTTTACAATGAGCAGTTCTTC.

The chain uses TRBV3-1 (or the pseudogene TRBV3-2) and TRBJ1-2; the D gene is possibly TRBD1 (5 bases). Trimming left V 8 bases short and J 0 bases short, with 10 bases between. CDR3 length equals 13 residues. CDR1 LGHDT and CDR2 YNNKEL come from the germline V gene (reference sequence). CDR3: CASRGGTNYGYTF. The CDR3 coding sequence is TGTGCCAGCCGGGGGGGTACTAACTATGGCTACACCTTC.

This chain's CDR3 is CASSLETGVTEQYF. The CDR3 nucleotides read TGTGCCAGCAGCTTAGAGACAGGGGTAACCGAGCAGTACTTC. This rearrangement joins TRBV7-9 to TRBJ2-7, with 8 bases matching TRBD1. The CDR3 has 14 amino acids. V lost 1 base, J lost 6 bases, and 5 bases stayed unmatched. From germline, CDR1 is SEHNR and CDR2 FQNEAQ (reference sequence).

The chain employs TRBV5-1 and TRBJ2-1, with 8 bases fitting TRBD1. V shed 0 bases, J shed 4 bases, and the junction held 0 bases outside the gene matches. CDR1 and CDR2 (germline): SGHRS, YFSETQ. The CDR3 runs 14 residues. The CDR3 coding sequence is TGCGCCAGCAGCTTGGGACAGGGGTACAATGAGCAGTTCTTC. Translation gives CASSLGQGYNEQFF.

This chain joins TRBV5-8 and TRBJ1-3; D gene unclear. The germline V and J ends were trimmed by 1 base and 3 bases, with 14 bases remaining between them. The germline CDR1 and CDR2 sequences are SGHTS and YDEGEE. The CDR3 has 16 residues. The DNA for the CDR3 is TGTGCCAGCAGCTTGAATGGCCCCATACATGGAAACACCATATATTTT. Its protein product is CASSLNGPIHGNTIYF.

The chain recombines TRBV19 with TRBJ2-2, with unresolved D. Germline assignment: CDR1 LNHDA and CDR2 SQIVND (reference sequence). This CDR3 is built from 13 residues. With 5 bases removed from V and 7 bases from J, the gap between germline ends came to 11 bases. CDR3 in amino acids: CASSLQFGGELFF. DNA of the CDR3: TGTGCCAGTAGTCTTCAGTTTGGCGGGGAGCTGTTTTTT.

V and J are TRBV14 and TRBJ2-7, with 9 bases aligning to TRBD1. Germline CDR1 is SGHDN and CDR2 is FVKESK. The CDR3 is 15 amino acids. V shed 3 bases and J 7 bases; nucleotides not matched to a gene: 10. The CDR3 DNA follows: TGTGCCAGCAGCCATTTGGGACAGGGAGTAGAGGAGCAGTACTTC. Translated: CASSHLGQGVEEQYF.